This passage covers 22 T cell receptor beta chains from one sample sequenced in a study of regulatory T cells in long-lasting Graves disease (dated by TCRdb to 2020 to 2022). The protocol used for the library was multiplex PCR. The sequencer was an Illumina HiSeq 4000. CDR3 regions were amplified by Arm-PCR with iRepertoire HTBI primers to construct TCR beta libraries. In TCRdb, the public reads were trimmed at Q25 with fastp and aligned with MiXCR, with productive beta chains retained. CDR3 protein sequences are deduplicated, and each keeps its most common genes and DNA. Present in this sample are 250,000 to 300,000 distinct CDR3 sequences, roughly 18% of which were seen just once. The ten largest clones add up to 11% to 15% of the sample. Read against the paper, the sample's time point label means: newly diagnosed GD, antithyroid drugs for less than 3 months. For both TCR sequencing and RNA sequencing, RNA was extracted from PBMCs in TRIzol.

These data also formed part of another study, on T cells in Graves' hyperthyroidism and ophthalmopathy.

The material was peripheral blood mononuclear cells (PBMCs), obtained at new diagnosis, from a patient treated with antithyroid drugs. The receptors were gathered from a woman in her 30s with Graves disease. Donor details come from another sample of the same person, matched by shared clones.

A few counts support this clonotype. The V gene is TRBV6-9, the J gene TRBJ1-1; the D gene is possibly TRBD1 (5 bases). Trimming stripped 3 bases from V and 7 bases from J, with 12 bases between. This CDR3 is built from 13 residues. CDR1 and CDR2 from the germline V gene are MNHGY and SVAAGI. This CDR3 is CASSYSLQGEAFF. CDR3 nucleotides: TGTGCCAGCAGTTACTCTCTTCAGGGTGAAGCTTTCTTT.

This clonotype was detected many times. This chain connects TRBV7-2 to TRBJ2-7, with a tentative D call TRBD2 (5 bases). V was pared by 1 base and J by 7 bases, with 11 bases between. Germline V lookup: CDR1 SGHTA, CDR2 FQGNSA. The CDR3 extends over 13 amino acids. CDR3 loop: CASSLVHQREQYF. CDR3 nucleotides: TGTGCCAGCAGCTTAGTTCACCAGCGGGAGCAGTACTTC. Variable domain in full (rest from reference TRBV7-2 and TRBJ2-7): GAGVSQSPSNKVTEKGKDVELRCDPISGHTALYWYRQSLGQGLEFLIYFQGNSAPDKSGLPSDRFSAERTGGSVSTLTIQRTQQEDSAVYLCASSLVHQREQYFGPGTRLTVT.

In its sample, this clonotype was seen many times. J is TRBJ2-1 and V is TRBV24-1; 16 positions match TRBD2. After removal of 3 bases from V and 2 bases from J, the junction contained 6 bases not matched to a gene. Per the germline V gene, CDR1 is KGHDR and CDR2 is SFDVKD. The CDR3 extends over 19 amino acids. The CDR3 DNA follows: TGTGCCACCAGTGATGCCTCCGGGACTAGCGGGGGGGCCTACAATGAGCAGTTCTTC. Its protein product is CATSDASGTSGGAYNEQFF.

The gene calls are TRBV18 and TRBJ1-2, with 12 bases fitting TRBD1. There are 16 residues in the CDR3. CDR1 and CDR2 (germline): KGHSH, LQKENI. V lost 6 bases to trimming and J lost 8 bases; unmatched junction nucleotides: 13. The chain's CDR3 is CASSNGGQGAFDGYTF. The CDR3 DNA sequence: TGTGCCAGCTCGAATGGGGGACAGGGGGCTTTCGACGGCTACACCTTC.

As concerns this clonotype: This likely stems from a read error, as it lies one base from a far larger clone. This rearrangement joins TRBV11-2 to TRBJ2-1, with 8 bases lining up with TRBD1. The end of the DNA is better explained by TRBJ2-5, so the J call may be wrong. Germline V lookup: CDR1 SGHAT, CDR2 FQNNGV. CDR3 length equals 13 residues. The CDR3 here is CAGSWDRQETQYF. The CDR3 DNA sequence: TGTGCCGGCAGCTGGGACAGGCAAGAGACCCAGTACTTC.

This clonotype has at least ten counts. An end of the junction differs from the germline gene, which may be a read error. The chain carries TRBV15 and TRBJ2-3; the D call may be TRBD1 or TRBD2 (5 bases each). The germline gives CDR1 LNHNV, CDR2 YYDKDF (reference sequence). The CDR3 is 13 residues long. CDR3 residues: CATRRGTTDTQYF. The CDR3 nucleotides read TGTGCCACCAGAAGAGGGACCACAGATACGCAGTATTTT.

This clonotype was seen a few times. V and J are TRBV27 and TRBJ2-6; a weak D match, TRBD1 (5 bases). Germline loops: CDR1 MNHEY, CDR2 SMNVEV (reference sequence). The CDR3 loop spans 12 amino acids. Trimming cost V 7 bases and J 5 bases, with 6 bases left between them. CDR3 sequence reads: CASKGRANVLTF. The CDR3 coding sequence is TGTGCCAGCAAGGGGAGGGCCAACGTCCTGACTTTC.

This chain joins TRBV12-3 or TRBV12-4 and TRBJ1-3; D unclear. The V gene lost 8 bases and the J gene lost 1 base, with 9 bases spanning the gap. The CDR3 is 13 amino acids. The CDR3 nucleotides read TGTGCCAGCTACATTGGTTCTGGAAACACCATATATTTT. Its protein product is CASYIGSGNTIYF.

This clonotype was recorded many times. J is TRBJ1-1 and V is TRBV20-1; 7 bases are shared with TRBD1. Trimming cost V 6 bases and J 5 bases; bases outside gene matches: 6. The CDR3 spans 12 residues. Germline lookup yields CDR1 DFQATT and CDR2 SNEGSKA (reference sequence). The CDR3 coding sequence is TGCAGTGCCGACAGGGATCGGACTGAAGCTTTCTTT. Amino acid sequence: CSADRDRTEAFF.

This clonotype was counted between two and nine times. The rearrangement joins TRBV5-1 to TRBJ1-6; no firm D call. CDR1 is SGHRS, CDR2 YFSETQ, per germline. V gave up 4 bases and J gave up 11 bases, with 10 bases separating them. The CDR3 totals 12 residues. The CDR3 reads CASSPSGTPLHF. The CDR3 DNA reads TGCGCCAGCAGCCCCAGCGGGACACCCCTCCACTTT.

The sample holds many counts of this clonotype. The V call is TRBV15, the J call TRBJ2-1; D might be TRBD1 (5 bases). The germline CDR1 and CDR2 sequences are LNHNV and YYDKDF (reference sequence). There are 13 residues in the CDR3. Trimming left V 3 bases short and J 9 bases short, with 12 bases between. CDR3 sequence (DNA): TGTGCCACCAGCAGCCAGGGTTTCGCTGAGCAGTTCTTC. Protein product: CATSSQGFAEQFF.

This clonotype turned up a few times. The CDR3 protein is CASSPPLVRTGKMDGYTF. In DNA, the CDR3 is TGTGCCAGCTCACCACCTCTGGTAAGGACAGGGAAAATGGATGGCTACACCTTC. This chain links TRBV18 with TRBJ1-2; 8 bases agree with TRBD1. The V and J ends lost 0 bases and 6 bases, in that order; junction bases with no gene match: 15. Germline CDR1 is KGHSH and CDR2 is LQKENI. The CDR3 is 18 amino acids.

In this sample, this clonotype turned up many times. The rearrangement uses TRBV7-6 and TRBJ2-3, with 13 bases identical to TRBD2. There are 18 residues in the CDR3. V lost 3 bases to trimming and J lost 2 bases; unmatched junction nucleotides: 8. The germline V gene has CDR1 SGHVS and CDR2 FNYEAQ. The CDR3, as DNA: TGTGCCAGCAGCTTCGGACTAGCGGGGGCCCTTTCCACAGATACGCAGTATTTT. Encoded protein: CASSFGLAGALSTDTQYF.

This clonotype occurred a few times. V and J are TRBV12-3 or TRBV12-4 and TRBJ2-2, with 8 positions matching TRBD2. V trimming: 6 bases; J trimming: 7 bases; junction bases outside the gene matches: 10. This CDR3 has 15 amino acids. The CDR3 nucleotides are TGTGCCAGCAGCTTCGGGGGGGTGCATAGCGGGGAGCTGTTTTTT. As protein: CASSFGGVHSGELFF.

There are many counts of this clonotype. This chain links TRBV6-5 with TRBJ2-3, with a weak D call TRBD2 (6 bases). Per the germline V gene, CDR1 is MNHEY and CDR2 is SVGAGI. V was shortened by 1 base and J by 2 bases, with 13 bases between the two germline ends. There are 16 residues in the CDR3. The CDR3 DNA sequence: TGTGCCAGCAGTTACTTGACGGCGGGGTCCACAGATACGCAGTATTTT. Its protein is CASSYLTAGSTDTQYF.

The table lists this clonotype with many counts. The V and J genes are TRBV3-1 and TRBJ2-6, with D uncertain. From germline, CDR1 is LGHDT and CDR2 YNNKEL (reference sequence). The V and J ends lost 3 bases and 2 bases respectively, with 8 bases between them. The CDR3 covers 15 residues. CDR3 DNA: TGTGCCAGCAGCCAGCAGGTTCCTGGGGCCAACGTCCTGACTTTC. Its protein is CASSQQVPGANVLTF.

This clonotype was found a few times. The J gene is TRBJ2-3, the V gene TRBV6-1; the match to TRBD1 covers 9 bases. CDR3 length: 16 amino acids. Losses at the gene ends were 4 bases for V and 4 bases for J; bases not matched to a gene: 9. The germline V gene has CDR1 MNHNS and CDR2 SASEGT. This CDR3 is CASSGGGQGFSDTQYF. The CDR3 nucleotides read TGTGCCAGCAGTGGGGGGGGACAGGGCTTCTCAGATACGCAGTATTTT.

This clonotype occurred a few times. Just one base apart from a much larger clone, this may be a read error. The rearrangement joins TRBV12-3 or TRBV12-4 to TRBJ1-2; D might be TRBD1 (6 bases). CDR3 length equals 13 residues. Trimming pared 11 bases from V and 7 bases from J, leaving 20 bases between. In DNA, the CDR3 is TGTGCCGGCGGACTCCGGGACATTCCTGGCTACACCTTC. Amino acids: CAGGLRDIPGYTF.

As regards this clonotype: A much larger clone sits a single nucleotide away, making a read error possible. The V gene is TRBV28, the J gene TRBJ2-7, with 14 nucleotides matching TRBD2. The CDR3 extends over 15 amino acids. V lost 10 bases to trimming and J lost 5 bases; unmatched junction nucleotides: 10. Germline CDR1 reads MDHEN; CDR2 reads SYDVKM. The CDR3 region is CAILGLAGDGDEQYF. In nucleotides, the CDR3 is TGTGCCATCCTGGGACTAGCGGGGGACGGCGACGAGCAGTACTTC. The whole variable domain, filled in from reference TRBV28 and TRBJ2-7, reads DVKVTQSSRYLVKRTGEKVFLECVQDMDHENMFWYRQDPGLGLRLIYFSYDVKMKEKGDIPEGYSVSREKKERFSLILESASTNQTSMYLCAILGLAGDGDEQYFGPGTRLTVT.

The chain has TRBV10-3 and TRBJ2-5, with D unclear. In germline, CDR1 is ENHRY, CDR2 SYGVKD. Deletions cut 4 bases from V and 3 bases from J, with 6 bases between. CDR3 length: 12 residues. The CDR3 region has the DNA TGTGCCATCAGTGTTGGGGAAGAGACCCAGTACTTC. Amino acid sequence: CAISVGEETQYF.

The chain employs TRBV27 and TRBJ2-7, with D maybe TRBD1 (6 bases). Trimming removed 0 bases at V and 1 base at J, with 13 bases between. Per germline, CDR1 MNHEY and CDR2 SMNVEV (reference sequence). This CDR3 region has 16 residues. The chain's CDR3 is CASSLSEQGKSYEQYF. The CDR3 nucleotides are TGTGCCAGCAGTTTATCGGAACAGGGAAAATCCTACGAGCAGTACTTC.

The sample holds a few counts of this clonotype. This chain joins TRBV12-3 or TRBV12-4 and TRBJ1-5; D unclear. With 3 bases removed from V and 0 bases from J, the gap between germline ends came to 3 bases. The CDR3 sequence is 13 residues long. This CDR3 is CASSFDSNQPQHF. The DNA for the CDR3 is TGTGCCAGCAGTTTTGATAGCAATCAGCCCCAGCATTTT.